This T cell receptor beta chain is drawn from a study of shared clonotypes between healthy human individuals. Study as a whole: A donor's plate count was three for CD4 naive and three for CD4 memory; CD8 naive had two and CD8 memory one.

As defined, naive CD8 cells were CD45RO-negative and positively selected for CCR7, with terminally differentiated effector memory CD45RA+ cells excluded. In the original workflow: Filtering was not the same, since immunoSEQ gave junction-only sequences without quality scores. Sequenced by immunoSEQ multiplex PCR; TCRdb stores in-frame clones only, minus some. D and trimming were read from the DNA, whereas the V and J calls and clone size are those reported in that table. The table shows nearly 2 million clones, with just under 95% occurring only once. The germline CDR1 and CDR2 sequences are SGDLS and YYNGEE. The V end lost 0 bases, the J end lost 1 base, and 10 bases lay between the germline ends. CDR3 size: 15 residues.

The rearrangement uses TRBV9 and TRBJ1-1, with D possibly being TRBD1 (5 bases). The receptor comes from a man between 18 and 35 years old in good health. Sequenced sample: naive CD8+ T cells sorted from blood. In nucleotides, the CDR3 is TGTGCCAGCAGCGTAGAGGTAGGGGCGAACACTGAAGCTTTCTTT. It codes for CASSVEVGANTEAFF.